The following is a T cell receptor (beta chain) sequence with its context. Generated by immunoSEQ multiplex PCR, the TCRdb table keeps only in-frame clones and is missing some. The sample records tens of thousands of clones, approximately 92% being singletons. This entry belongs to a study of T cell changes during pregnancy in multiple sclerosis. Germline loops: CDR1 LNHDA, CDR2 SQIVND (reference sequence). The CDR3 spans 13 residues. V lost 4 bases to trimming and J lost 1 base, with 7 bases between them. The J gene is TRBJ1-1, the V gene TRBV19; a possible D gene is TRBD1 (5 bases). The receptor was isolated from a female donor in good health, enrolled as a control in a pregnancy study. The input for sequencing was peripheral blood, taken in the third trimester of pregnancy. The CDR3 coding sequence is TGTGCCAGTAGTAGGGGGGGGAACACTGAAGCTTTCTTT. This encodes CASSRGGNTEAFF. Looking up the rest from reference TRBV19 and TRBJ1-1 gives the full variable domain: DGGITQSPKYLFRKEGQNVTLSCEQNLNHDAMYWYRQDPGQGLRLIYYSQIVNDFQKGDIAEGYSVSREKKESFPLTVTSAQKNPTAFYLCASSRGGNTEAFFGQGTRLTVV.